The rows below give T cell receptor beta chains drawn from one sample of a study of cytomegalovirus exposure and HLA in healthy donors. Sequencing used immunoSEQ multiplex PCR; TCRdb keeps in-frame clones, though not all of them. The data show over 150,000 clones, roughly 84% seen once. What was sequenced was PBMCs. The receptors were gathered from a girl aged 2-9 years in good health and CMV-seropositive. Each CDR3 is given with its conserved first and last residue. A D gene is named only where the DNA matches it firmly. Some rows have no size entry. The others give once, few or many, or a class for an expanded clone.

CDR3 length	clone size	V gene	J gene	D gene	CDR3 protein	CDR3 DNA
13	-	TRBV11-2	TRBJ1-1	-	CASSLLEGTEAFF	TGTGCCAGCAGCCTCCTGGAGGGCACTGAAGCTTTCTTT
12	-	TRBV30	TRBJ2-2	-	CAWRKAAGELFF	TGTGCCTGGAGGAAGGCGGCCGGGGAGCTGTTTTTT
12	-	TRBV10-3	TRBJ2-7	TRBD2	CAVSGTSYEQYF	TGTGCCGTTAGCGGGACGAGCTACGAGCAGTACTTC
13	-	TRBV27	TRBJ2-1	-	CASSLRVYNEQFF	TGTGCCAGCAGTCTCAGGGTCTACAATGAGCAGTTCTTC
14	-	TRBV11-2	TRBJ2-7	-	CASSFGQIIYEQYF	TGTGCCAGCAGCTTCGGACAGATTATTTACGAGCAGTACTTC
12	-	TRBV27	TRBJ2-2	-	CASSSFGGELFF	TGTGCCAGCAGTTCATTCGGCGGGGAGCTGTTTTTT
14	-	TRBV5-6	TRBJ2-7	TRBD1	CASSWGQLSYEQYF	TGTGCCAGCAGCTGGGGACAGCTCTCCTACGAGCAGTACTTC
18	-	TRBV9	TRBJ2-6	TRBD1	CASSVGAGGHSGANVLTF	TGTGCCAGCAGCGTGGGGGCAGGGGGCCATTCTGGGGCCAACGTCCTGACTTTC
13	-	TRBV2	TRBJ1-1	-	CASSYRTPGGAFF	TGTGCCAGCAGTTATCGGACCCCCGGAGGAGCTTTCTTT
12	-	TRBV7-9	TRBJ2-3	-	CASSWAGNTQYF	TGTGCCAGCAGCTGGGCAGGGAATACGCAGTATTTT
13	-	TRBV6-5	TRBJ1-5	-	CASSYWAGQPQHF	TGTGCCAGCAGTTACTGGGCGGGACAGCCCCAGCATTTT
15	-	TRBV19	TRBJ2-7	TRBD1	CASTPGTGETYEQYF	TGTGCCAGTACCCCCGGGACAGGTGAGACCTACGAGCAGTACTTC
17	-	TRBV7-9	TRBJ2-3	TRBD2	CASSLALAGASTDTQYF	TGTGCCAGCAGCTTGGCCCTAGCGGGAGCTAGCACAGATACGCAGTATTTT
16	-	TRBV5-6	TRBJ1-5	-	CASSRRGRNSNQPQHF	TGTGCCAGCAGCCGCAGGGGACGGAATAGCAATCAGCCCCAGCATTTT
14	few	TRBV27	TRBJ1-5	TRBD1	CASRRDRVNQPQHF	TGTGCCAGCAGGCGGGACAGGGTCAATCAGCCCCAGCATTTT
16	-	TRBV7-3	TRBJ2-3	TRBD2	CASSLLGGSGTDTQYF	TGTGCCAGCAGCTTACTGGGGGGGTCGGGGACAGATACGCAGTATTTT
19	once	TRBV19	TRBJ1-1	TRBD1	CASSITTRTGWGSGTEAFF	TGTGCCAGTAGTATCACCACCCGGACAGGGTGGGGTAGTGGCACTGAAGCTTTCTTT
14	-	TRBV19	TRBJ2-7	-	CASSILEGGNEQYF	TGTGCCAGTAGTATTCTGGAGGGTGGCAACGAGCAGTACTTC
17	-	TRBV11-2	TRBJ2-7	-	CASSLERGNPRRYEQYF	TGTGCCAGCAGCTTAGAAAGAGGTAATCCCCGCCGTTACGAGCAGTACTTC
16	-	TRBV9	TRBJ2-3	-	CASSDRAGPTTDTQYF	TGTGCCAGCAGCGACCGAGCGGGCCCCACCACAGATACGCAGTATTTT
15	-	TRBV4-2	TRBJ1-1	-	CASSLMGASNTEAFF	TGTGCCAGCAGCCTAATGGGAGCTTCTAACACTGAAGCTTTCTTT
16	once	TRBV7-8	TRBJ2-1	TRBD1	CASSADRTGGWNEQFF	TGTGCCAGCAGCGCCGACAGGACAGGGGGCTGGAATGAGCAGTTCTTC
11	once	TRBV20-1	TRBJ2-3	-	CSARIQDTQYF	TGCAGTGCTAGGATTCAGGATACGCAGTATTTT
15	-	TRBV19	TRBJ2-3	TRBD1	CASSGTGVMTDTQYF	TGTGCCAGTAGTGGGACAGGGGTTATGACAGATACGCAGTATTTT
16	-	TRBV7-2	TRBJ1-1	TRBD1	CASSSRDRLKNTEAFF	TGTGCCAGCAGCTCCCGGGACAGATTAAAGAACACTGAAGCTTTCTTT
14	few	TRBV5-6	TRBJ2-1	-	CASSLRFPRNEQFF	TGTGCCAGCAGCTTGAGGTTCCCGCGGAATGAGCAGTTCTTC
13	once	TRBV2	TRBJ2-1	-	CASNRASYNEQFF	TGTGCCAGCAACAGGGCCTCCTACAATGAGCAGTTCTTC
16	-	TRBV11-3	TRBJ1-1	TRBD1	CASSPRFGTVNTEAFF	TGTGCCAGCAGTCCCCGGTTTGGGACAGTGAACACTGAAGCTTTCTTT
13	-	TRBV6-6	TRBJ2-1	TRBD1	CASRRDRNSEQFF	TGTGCCAGCAGACGGGACAGGAATTCCGAGCAGTTCTTC
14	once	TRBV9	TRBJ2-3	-	CASSVDRGTDTQYF	TGTGCCAGCAGCGTAGATAGAGGCACAGATACGCAGTATTTT
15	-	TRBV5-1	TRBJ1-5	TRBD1	CASSMTGGNNQPQHF	TGCGCCAGCAGCATGACAGGGGGCAACAATCAGCCCCAGCATTTT
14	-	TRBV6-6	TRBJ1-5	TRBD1	CASSSRTGVQPQHF	TGTGCCAGCAGTTCCAGGACAGGGGTTCAGCCCCAGCATTTT
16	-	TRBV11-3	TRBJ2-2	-	CASSSTGTFLTGELFF	TGTGCCAGCAGTTCGACCGGGACTTTTCTAACCGGGGAGCTGTTTTTT
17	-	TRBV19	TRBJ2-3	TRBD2	CASSSPGRGIGTDTQYF	TGTGCCAGTAGTTCGCCCGGGAGGGGGATAGGCACAGATACGCAGTATTTT
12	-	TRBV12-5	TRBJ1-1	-	CASDSGVSKAFF	TGTGCTAGTGACTCGGGGGTTTCGAAAGCTTTCTTT
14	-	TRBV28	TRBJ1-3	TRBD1	CASSDDRAGNTIYF	TGTGCCAGCAGTGACGACAGGGCTGGAAACACCATATATTTT